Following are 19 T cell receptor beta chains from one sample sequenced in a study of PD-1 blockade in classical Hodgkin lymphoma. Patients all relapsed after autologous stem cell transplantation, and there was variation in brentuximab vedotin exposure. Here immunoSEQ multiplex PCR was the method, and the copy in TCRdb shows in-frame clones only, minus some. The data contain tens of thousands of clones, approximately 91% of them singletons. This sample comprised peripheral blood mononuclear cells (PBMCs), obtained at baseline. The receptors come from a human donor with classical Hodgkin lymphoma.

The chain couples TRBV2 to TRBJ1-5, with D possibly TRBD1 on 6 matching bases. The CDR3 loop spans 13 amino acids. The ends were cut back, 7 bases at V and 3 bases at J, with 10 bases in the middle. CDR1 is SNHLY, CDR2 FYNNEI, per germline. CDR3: CASKRTDNQPQHF. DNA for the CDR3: TGTGCCAGCAAACGGACAGACAATCAGCCCCAGCATTTT.

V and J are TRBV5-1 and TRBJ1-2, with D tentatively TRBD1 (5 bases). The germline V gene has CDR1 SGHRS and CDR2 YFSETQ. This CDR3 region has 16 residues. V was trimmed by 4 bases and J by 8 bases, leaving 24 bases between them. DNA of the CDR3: TGCGCCAGCAGCACCGTCTCCGGGACCTCCCTCGACGGCTACACCTTC. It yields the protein CASSTVSGTSLDGYTF.

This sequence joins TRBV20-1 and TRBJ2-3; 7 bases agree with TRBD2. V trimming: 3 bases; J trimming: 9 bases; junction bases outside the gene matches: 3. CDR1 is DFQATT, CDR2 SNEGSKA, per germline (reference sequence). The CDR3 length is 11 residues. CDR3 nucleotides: TGCAGTGCTAGCTCCGGGGGGACGCAGTATTTT. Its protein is CSASSGGTQYF.

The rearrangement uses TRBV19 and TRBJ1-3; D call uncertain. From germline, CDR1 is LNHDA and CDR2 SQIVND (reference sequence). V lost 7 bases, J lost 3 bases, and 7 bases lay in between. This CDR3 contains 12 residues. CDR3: CASTKSGNTIYF. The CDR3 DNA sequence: TGTGCCAGTACCAAGAGTGGAAACACCATATATTTT.

DNA of the CDR3: TGTGCCAGCAGTTTATCCCAGCCGGGGGAGCAGTTCTTC. It is translated as CASSLSQPGEQFF. The chain links TRBV27 to TRBJ2-1; TRBD2 might be the D (5 bases). The CDR3 is made up of 13 amino acids. V gave up 0 bases and J gave up 10 bases, with 10 bases separating them. CDR1 is MNHEY, CDR2 SMNVEV, per germline (reference sequence).

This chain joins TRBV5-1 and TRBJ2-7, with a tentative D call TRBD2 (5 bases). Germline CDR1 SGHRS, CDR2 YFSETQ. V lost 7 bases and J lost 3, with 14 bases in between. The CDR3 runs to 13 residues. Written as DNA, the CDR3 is TGCGCCAGCTCAGTTTTAGCGAACTACGAGCAGTACTTC. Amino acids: CASSVLANYEQYF.

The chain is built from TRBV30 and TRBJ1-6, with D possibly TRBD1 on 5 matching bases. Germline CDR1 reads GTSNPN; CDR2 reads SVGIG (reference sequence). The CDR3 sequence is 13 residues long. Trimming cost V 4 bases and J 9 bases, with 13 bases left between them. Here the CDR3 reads CAWTVMRGSPLHF. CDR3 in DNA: TGTGCCTGGACAGTAATGAGGGGTTCACCCCTCCACTTT. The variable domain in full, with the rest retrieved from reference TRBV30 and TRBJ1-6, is SQTIHQWPATLVQPVGSPLSLECTVEGTSNPNLYWYRQAAGRGLQLLFYSVGIGQISSEVPQNLSASRPQDRQFILSSKKLLLSDSGFYLCAWTVMRGSPLHFGNGTRLTVT.

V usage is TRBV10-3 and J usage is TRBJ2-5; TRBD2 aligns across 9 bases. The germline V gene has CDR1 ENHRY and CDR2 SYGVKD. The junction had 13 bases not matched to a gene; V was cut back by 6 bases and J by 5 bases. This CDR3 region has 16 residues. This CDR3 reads CAISGEIAGARETQYF. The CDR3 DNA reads TGTGCCATCAGCGGCGAGATAGCGGGAGCTCGGGAGACCCAGTACTTC.

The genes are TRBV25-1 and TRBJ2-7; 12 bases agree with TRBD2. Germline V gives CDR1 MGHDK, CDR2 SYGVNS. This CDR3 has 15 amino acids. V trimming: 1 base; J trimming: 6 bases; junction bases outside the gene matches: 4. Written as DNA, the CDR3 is TGTGCCAGCAGTGAATCTGGACTAGCGGGACCCGAGCAGTACTTC. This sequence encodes CASSESGLAGPEQYF.

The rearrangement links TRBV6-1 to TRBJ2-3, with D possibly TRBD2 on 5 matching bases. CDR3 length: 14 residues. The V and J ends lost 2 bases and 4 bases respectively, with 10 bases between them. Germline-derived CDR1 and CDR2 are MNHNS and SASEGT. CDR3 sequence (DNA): TGTGCCAGCAGTGAACCGAGGGTCCCAGATACGCAGTATTTT. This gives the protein CASSEPRVPDTQYF.

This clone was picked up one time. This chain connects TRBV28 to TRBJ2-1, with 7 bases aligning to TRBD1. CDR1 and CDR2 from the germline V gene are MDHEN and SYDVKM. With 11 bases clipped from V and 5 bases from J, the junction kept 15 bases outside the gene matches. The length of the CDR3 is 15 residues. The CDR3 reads CAGTPRGKSHNEQFF. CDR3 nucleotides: TGTGCCGGCACCCCCAGGGGGAAATCACACAATGAGCAGTTCTTC.

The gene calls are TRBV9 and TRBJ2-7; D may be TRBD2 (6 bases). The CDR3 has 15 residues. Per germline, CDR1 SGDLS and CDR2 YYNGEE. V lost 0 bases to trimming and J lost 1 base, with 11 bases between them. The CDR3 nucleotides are TGTGCCAGCAGCGTAGGGGACTTCTTATCCTACGAGCAGTACTTC. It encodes CASSVGDFLSYEQYF.

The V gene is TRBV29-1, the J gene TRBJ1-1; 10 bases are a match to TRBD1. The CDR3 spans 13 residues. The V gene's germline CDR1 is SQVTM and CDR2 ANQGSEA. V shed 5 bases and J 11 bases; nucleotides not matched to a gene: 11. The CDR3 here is CSVNSGTGESAFF. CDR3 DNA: TGCAGCGTTAACTCCGGGACAGGGGAGTCGGCTTTCTTT.

This CDR3 is CASSLAGETGELFF. CDR3 DNA sequence: TGTGCCAGCAGCTTAGCGGGAGAAACCGGGGAGCTGTTTTTT. This chain links TRBV5-4 with TRBJ2-2, with 8 bases matching TRBD2. The CDR3 length is 14 residues. The V gene's germline CDR1 is SGHNT and CDR2 YYREEE (reference sequence). The V segment lost 2 bases and the J segment 5 bases; nucleotides outside the gene matches: 2.

The DNA of the CDR3 is TGTGCCAGCAGCTCTCCGGGACTAGCTAAGGAGCAGTTCTTC. Protein sequence: CASSSPGLAKEQFF. The chain has TRBV7-9 and TRBJ2-1, with 9 bases fitting TRBD2. This CDR3 region has 14 residues. From germline, CDR1 is SEHNR and CDR2 FQNEAQ (reference sequence). Unmatched junction bases numbered 8, after V lost 4 bases and J lost 10 bases. Combining the CDR3 with reference TRBV7-9 and TRBJ2-1 gives the whole variable domain DTGVSQNPRHKITKRGQNVTFRCDPISEHNRLYWYRQTLGQGPEFLTYFQNEAQLEKSRLLSDRFSAERPKGSFSTLEIQRTEQGDSAMYLCASSSPGLAKEQFFGPGTRLTVL.

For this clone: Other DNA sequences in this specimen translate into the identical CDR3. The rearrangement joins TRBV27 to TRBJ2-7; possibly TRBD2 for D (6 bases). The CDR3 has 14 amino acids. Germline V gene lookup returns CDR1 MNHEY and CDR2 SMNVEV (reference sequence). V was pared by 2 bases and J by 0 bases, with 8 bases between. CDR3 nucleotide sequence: TGTGCCAGCAGTTTAGCGGGAAGCTCCTACGAGCAGTACTTC. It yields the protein CASSLAGSSYEQYF.

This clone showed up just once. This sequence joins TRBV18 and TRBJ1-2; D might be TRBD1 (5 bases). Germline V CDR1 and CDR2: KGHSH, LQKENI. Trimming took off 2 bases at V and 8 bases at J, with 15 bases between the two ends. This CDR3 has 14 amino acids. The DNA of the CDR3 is TGTGCCAGCTCACCAGATAACGGGGCTCAGGGCTACACCTTC. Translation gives CASSPDNGAQGYTF.

The CDR3 nucleotides are TGCGCCAGCAGCTTGGCCACTAGCGGGAGACATGGGCAGTTCTTC. Protein: CASSLATSGRHGQFF. The chain combines TRBV5-1 with TRBJ2-1, with 11 positions matching TRBD2. Germline assignment: CDR1 SGHRS and CDR2 YFSETQ. CDR3 size: 15 residues. Germline trimming cut 0 bases from V and 12 bases from J; bases unmatched to any gene: 8.

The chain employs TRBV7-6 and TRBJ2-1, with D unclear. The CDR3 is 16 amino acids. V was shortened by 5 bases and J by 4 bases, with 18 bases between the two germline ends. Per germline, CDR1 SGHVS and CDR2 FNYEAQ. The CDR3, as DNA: TGTGCCAGCAGCACGACACCCACCGTCGCGTACAATGAGCAGTTCTTC. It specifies CASSTTPTVAYNEQFF.